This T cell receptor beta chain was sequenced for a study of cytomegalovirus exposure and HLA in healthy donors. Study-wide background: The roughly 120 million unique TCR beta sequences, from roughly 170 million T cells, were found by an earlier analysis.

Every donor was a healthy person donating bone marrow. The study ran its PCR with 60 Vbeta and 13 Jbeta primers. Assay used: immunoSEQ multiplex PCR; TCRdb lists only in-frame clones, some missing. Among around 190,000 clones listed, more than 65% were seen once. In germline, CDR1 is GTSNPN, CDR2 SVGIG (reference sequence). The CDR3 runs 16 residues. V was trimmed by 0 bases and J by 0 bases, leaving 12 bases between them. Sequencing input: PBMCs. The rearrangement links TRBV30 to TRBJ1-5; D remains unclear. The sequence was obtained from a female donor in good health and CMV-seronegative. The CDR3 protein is CAWSVKREDSNQPQHF. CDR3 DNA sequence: TGTGCCTGGAGTGTAAAGCGTGAAGATAGCAATCAGCCCCAGCATTTT.